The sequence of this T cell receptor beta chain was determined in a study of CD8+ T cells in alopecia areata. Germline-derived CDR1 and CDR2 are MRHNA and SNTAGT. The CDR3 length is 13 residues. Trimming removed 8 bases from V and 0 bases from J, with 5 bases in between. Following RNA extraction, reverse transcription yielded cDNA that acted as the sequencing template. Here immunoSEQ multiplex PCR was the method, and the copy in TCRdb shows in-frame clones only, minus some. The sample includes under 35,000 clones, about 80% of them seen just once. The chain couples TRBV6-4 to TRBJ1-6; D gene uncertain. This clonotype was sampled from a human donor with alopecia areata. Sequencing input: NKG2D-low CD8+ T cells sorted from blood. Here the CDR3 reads CASGSSYNSPLHF. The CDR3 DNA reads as TGTGCCAGCGGGAGCTCCTATAATTCACCCCTCCACTTT.